The source of this T cell receptor beta chain is a study of molecular identifiers for immune sequencing clone quantification. The overall study: Across replicate runs, RNA obtained from around 20,000 or 100,000 naive CD8 cells was divided into five, with four undergoing sequencing.

Study results and limitations: Clone sizes that are highly expanded could be underestimated when identical TCR molecules share a barcode. In CMV-specific effectors, clones above 20 copies held over 99% of molecules; naive, under 1%.

In its sample, this clonotype was seen many times. The antigen remains unidentified. The CDR3 extends over 13 amino acids. Germline CDR1 is DFQATT and CDR2 is SNEGSKA (reference sequence). Trimming took 2 bases from V and 2 from J; bases not matched to a gene: 1. Naive CD8 T cell sorting was performed on the CD8+CD4-CCR7+CD45RA+ phenotype. TCRdb reanalysed the PCR reads using MiXCR and keeps one entry per CDR3 protein. The data show some 100,000 distinct CDR3 sequences, around 19% seen once. The chain combines TRBV20-1 with TRBJ2-7; TRBD2 matches 9 bases. Input material: naive CD8+ T cells from blood, with Jurkat cell RNA spiked in. Subset: FACS-sorted CD8+CD4-CCR7+CD45RA+ naive T cells. The clonotype originates from a human donor in good health. Some libraries in this study had Jurkat cell RNA spiked in. The CDR3 DNA is TGCAGTGCTAGACTAGCGGGGACCTACGAGCAGTACTTC. It codes for CSARLAGTYEQYF.